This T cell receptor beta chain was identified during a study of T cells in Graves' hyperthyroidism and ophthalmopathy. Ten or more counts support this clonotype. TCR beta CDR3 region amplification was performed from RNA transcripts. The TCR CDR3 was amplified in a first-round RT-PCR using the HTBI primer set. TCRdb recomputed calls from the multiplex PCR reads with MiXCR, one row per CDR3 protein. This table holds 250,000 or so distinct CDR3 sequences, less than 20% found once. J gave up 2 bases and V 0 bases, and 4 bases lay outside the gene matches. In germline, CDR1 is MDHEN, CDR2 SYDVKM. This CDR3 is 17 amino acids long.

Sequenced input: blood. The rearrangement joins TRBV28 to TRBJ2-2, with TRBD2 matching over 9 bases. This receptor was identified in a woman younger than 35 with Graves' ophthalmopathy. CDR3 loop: CASSLWVGLANTGELFF. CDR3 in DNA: TGTGCCAGCAGTTTATGGGTGGGACTAGCTAACACCGGGGAGCTGTTTTTT.